This is a list of T cell receptor beta chains from one sample in a study of post-analysis software for immune sequencing data. In TCRdb, the PCR reads were re-called with MiXCR into one record per CDR3 protein. The sample lists 820,000 or so distinct CDR3 sequences; roughly 50% were seen once. Sequencing was carried out using blood. These receptors were obtained from a girl aged 5 to 17 with multiple sclerosis. Each CDR3 is given with its conserved first and last residue. A D gene is named only where the DNA matches it firmly. Expanded clones are given a class, and other clones once, few, many or no size at all.

J,D,V,size,CDR3,DNA
TRBJ2-5,.,TRBV24-1,few,CATSEPQRGAGQYF,TGTGCCACCAGTGAACCTCAAAGGGGCGCAGGGCAGTACTTC
TRBJ2-1,.,TRBV12-3/TRBV12-4,once,CASSSRKRAYNEQFF,TGTGCCAGCAGTTCACGCAAGCGGGCATACAATGAGCAGTTCTTC
TRBJ1-5,.,TRBV29-1,.,CSAKGDGNQPQHF,TGCAGTGCCAAAGGGGACGGTAATCAGCCCCAGCATTTT
TRBJ1-1,TRBD1,TRBV14,.,CASSSRTGGFTEAFF,TGTGCCAGCAGCTCCCGGACAGGGGGGTTCACTGAAGCTTTCTTT
TRBJ1-2,.,TRBV5-1,.,CASSLGGLNYGYTF,TGCGCCAGCAGCTTGGGGGGGCTAAACTATGGCTACACCTTC
TRBJ1-2,.,TRBV29-1,.,CSVVAGVSNYGYTF,TGCAGCGTTGTTGCAGGGGTGTCGAACTATGGCTACACCTTC
TRBJ2-7,TRBD1,TRBV10-3,few,CAINSPDRGYEQYF,TGTGCCATAAACTCCCCAGACAGGGGTTACGAGCAGTACTTC
TRBJ1-2,.,TRBV5-1,few,CASSLALGTASGYTF,TGCGCCAGCAGCTTGGCGTTAGGGACGGCCTCCGGCTACACCTTC
TRBJ2-5,.,TRBV14,.,CASSQELRVTPQETQYF,TGTGCCAGCAGCCAAGAGTTAAGGGTAACCCCCCAAGAGACCCAGTACTTC
TRBJ2-3,.,TRBV6-6,.,CASSLRRDTQYF,TGTGCCAGCAGCCTCAGGAGAGATACGCAGTATTTT
TRBJ2-6,.,TRBV19,.,CASSNPGVGANVLTF,TGTGCCAGTAGTAACCCAGGGGTAGGGGCCAACGTCCTGACTTTC
TRBJ2-1,.,TRBV20-1,few,CSARPLSRGNEQFF,TGCAGTGCTAGGCCCCTTTCTAGGGGCAATGAGCAGTTCTTC
TRBJ2-1,.,TRBV29-1,few,CSVEAIVKRNYNEQFF,TGCAGCGTTGAAGCGATCGTGAAGCGGAACTACAATGAGCAGTTCTTC
TRBJ2-3,TRBD2,TRBV20-1,.,CSASKLAGDTDTQYF,TGCAGTGCTAGTAAACTAGCGGGGGACACAGATACGCAGTATTTT
TRBJ1-4,TRBD1,TRBV15,.,CATSPQGGPEKLFF,TGTGCCACCAGCCCCCAGGGGGGGCCTGAAAAACTGTTTTTT
TRBJ2-1,TRBD2,TRBV25-1,few,CASSEWGGSYNEQFF,TGTGCCAGCAGTGAATGGGGGGGCTCCTACAATGAGCAGTTCTTC
TRBJ2-3,TRBD1,TRBV7-8,.,CASSSGQAYTDTQYF,TGTGCCAGCAGCTCCGGACAGGCATACACAGATACGCAGTATTTT
TRBJ1-1,.,TRBV6-5,once,CASSYSRDTEAFF,TGTGCCAGCAGTTACTCGCGGGACACTGAAGCTTTCTTT
TRBJ2-1,TRBD2,TRBV7-9,.,CASSLGPVAGGSYNEQFF,TGTGCCAGCAGCCTGGGACCTGTAGCGGGAGGATCCTACAATGAGCAGTTCTTC
TRBJ2-7,TRBD2,TRBV11-1,.,CASSSLRSGTGEQYF,TGTGCCAGCAGCTCCCTCCGGAGCGGGACGGGCGAGCAGTACTTC